The clone carrying this T cell receptor beta chain appeared many times. The sample originates from a study of blood T cell repertoires in COVID-19. Study background: From T cells, B-cell-depleted T cells, or PBMCs came the material, which was cDNA or gDNA.

The germline V gene has CDR1 SGHTA and CDR2 FQGNSA. V lost 3 bases to trimming and J lost 0 bases, with 11 bases between them. This CDR3 has 16 amino acids. TCRdb's copy holds only in-frame clones and misses some; the assay was immunoSEQ multiplex PCR. The table includes 150,000 to 200,000 clones, around 72% detected once. Source material: peripheral blood. The chain is built from TRBV7-2 and TRBJ2-2; perhaps TRBD2 as D (5 bases). The TCR sequence derives from an elderly woman with acute or convalescent COVID-19. Here the CDR3 reads CASSFYRTPNTGELFF. DNA for the CDR3: TGTGCCAGCAGCTTTTATCGGACTCCGAACACCGGGGAGCTGTTTTTT.